These 3 T cell receptor beta chains share one sample of origin, sequenced in a study of shared clonotypes between healthy human individuals. Naive-designated CD8 cells lacked CD45RO, were positively enriched for CCR7, and omitted terminally differentiated effector memory CD45RA+ cells. Profiling relied on immunoSEQ multiplex PCR, and the TCRdb table lists in-frame clones only, not all of them. Of about 1,900,000 clones listed, 85% to 95% are singletons. Source material: naive CD8+ T cells sorted from blood. The receptors here all came from a man aged 18 to 30 in good health.

This clone came up once. V usage is TRBV28 and J usage is TRBJ1-1; D gene ambiguous. The CDR3 is 12 residues long. The V gene's germline CDR1 is MDHEN and CDR2 SYDVKM. Trimming stripped 5 bases from V and 7 bases from J, with 11 bases between. CDR3 bases: TGTGCCAGCAGTCACTTTAACGATGAAGCTTTCTTT. Translating gives CASSHFNDEAFF.

V and J are TRBV5-6 and TRBJ2-1; 8 nucleotides match TRBD1. V shed 4 bases and J 3 bases; nucleotides not matched to a gene: 9. The CDR3 extends over 16 amino acids. Germline lookup yields CDR1 SGHDT and CDR2 YYEEEE. The CDR3 nucleotides read TGTGCCAGCAGCCCCCAAACAGGGGGGTTCTACAATGAGCAGTTCTTC. Translation: CASSPQTGGFYNEQFF.

The V and J genes are TRBV6-6 and TRBJ1-2, with TRBD1 identical over 7 bases. This CDR3 spans 13 amino acids. Germline values: CDR1 MNHNY, CDR2 SVGAGI (reference sequence). The V segment lost 6 bases and the J segment 4 bases; nucleotides outside the gene matches: 5. The CDR3 nucleotides are TGTGCCAGCAGCCCCGACAGGGTCTATGGCTACACCTTC. This gives the protein CASSPDRVYGYTF.